The 4 T cell receptor beta chains in this list originate from one sample, sequenced in a study of Ad26.COV2.S vaccination and SARS-CoV-2 variants. Described treatment: roughly 18 received Ad26.COV2.S at low or high dose, single or two shots; about 5 received placebo; per-sample allocation not given. The study sampled participants on day 63 after the first vaccine or placebo injection. Data came from immunoSEQ multiplex PCR; TCRdb stores just in-frame clones and leaves some out. This repertoire shows 400,000 or so clones, about 85% found once; its top ten account for 3% to 4.5%. The specimen was peripheral blood, collected in a trial of Ad26.COV2.S vaccine versus placebo. These receptors all stem from a person between 18 and 59 years old who received the Ad26.COV2.S COVID-19 vaccine or a placebo.

The J gene is TRBJ1-2, the V gene TRBV3-1 (or the pseudogene TRBV3-2); possibly TRBD1 for D (6 bases). This CDR3 contains 13 residues. Trimming took off 3 bases at V and 8 bases at J, with 13 bases between the two ends. Germline lookup yields CDR1 LGHDT and CDR2 YNNKEL (reference sequence). The CDR3 DNA reads TGTGCCAGCAGCCAGATGGGGGCATACGGCTACACCTTC. This sequence encodes CASSQMGAYGYTF.

CDR3 sequence (DNA): TGTGCCAGCTCACCACAGGGGGCGCCCACTAACTATGGCTACACCTTC. Its protein product is CASSPQGAPTNYGYTF. This chain joins TRBV18 and TRBJ1-2; 7 nucleotides align to TRBD1. The CDR3 has 16 residues. V dropped 1 base and J dropped 0; count of bases not matched to a gene: 5. CDR1 is KGHSH and CDR2 is LQKENI in the germline V gene.

The chain recombines TRBV9 with TRBJ2-5; 7 positions match TRBD2. The CDR3 is made up of 15 amino acids. Germline loops: CDR1 SGDLS, CDR2 YYNGEE. V was clipped by 2 bases and J by 0 bases; unmatched bases: 4. Here the CDR3 reads CASSVTAGDQETQYF. CDR3 sequence (DNA): TGTGCCAGCAGCGTGACCGCGGGGGACCAAGAGACCCAGTACTTC.

The gene calls are TRBV20-1 and TRBJ1-3, with a weak D call TRBD1 (5 bases). There are 17 residues in the CDR3. Germline assignment: CDR1 DFQATT and CDR2 SNEGSKA (reference sequence). V lost 3 bases and J 0 bases, leaving 18 bases between the germline ends. The CDR3 sequence: CSASDLGRRGSGNTIYF. The CDR3 DNA is TGCAGTGCTAGTGACCTGGGACGGCGCGGCTCTGGAAACACCATATATTTT.